The subject of this entry is one TCR beta chain. These data are taken from a study of blood T cell repertoires in COVID-19. About the research overall: Some COVID-19 samples were acute and others convalescent; all came from the United States, Italy and Spain. PBMCs, B-cell-depleted T cells, or T cells were the source of the cDNA or gDNA that made up the material.

Original processing notes: Amplification of reference gene primers provided the estimated nucleated cell counts. Profiling relied on immunoSEQ multiplex PCR, and the TCRdb table lists in-frame clones only, not all of them. V and J calls and clone size are as listed in that table; D and trimming were resolved from the DNA. The data contain tens of thousands of clones, about 80% of them singletons. Trimming took off 4 bases at V and 2 bases at J, with 10 bases between the two ends. The CDR3 contains 14 residues. CDR1 is SGDLS and CDR2 is YYNGEE in the germline V gene. The sample consisted of peripheral blood. J is TRBJ1-3 and V is TRBV9; D unresolved. This TCR was recovered from a man between 65 and 79 years old with acute or convalescent COVID-19. CDR3 loop: CASSPGLTGNTIYF. DNA of the CDR3: TGTGCCAGCAGCCCCGGACTTACTGGAAACACCATATATTTT.